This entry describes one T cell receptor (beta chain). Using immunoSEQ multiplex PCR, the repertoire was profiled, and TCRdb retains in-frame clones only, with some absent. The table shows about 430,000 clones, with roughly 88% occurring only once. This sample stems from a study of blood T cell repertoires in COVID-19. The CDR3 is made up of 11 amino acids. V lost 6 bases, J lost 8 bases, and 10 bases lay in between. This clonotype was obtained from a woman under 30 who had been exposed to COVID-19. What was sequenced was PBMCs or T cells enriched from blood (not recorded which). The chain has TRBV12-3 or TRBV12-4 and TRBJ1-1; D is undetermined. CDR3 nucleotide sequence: TGTGCCAGCAGCCAGAGGGCAGAAGCTTTCTTT. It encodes CASSQRAEAFF.